This T cell receptor (beta chain) was sequenced in a study of blood T cell repertoires in COVID-19 (dated by TCRdb to the early 2020s). Notes on the research overall: Samples covering the acute and convalescent phases of COVID-19 were provided by collaborators in the United States, Italy and Spain. The material from the prospective study consisted of cDNA or gDNA derived from T cells, B-cell-depleted T cells, or PBMCs. Subjects who had been exposed to COVID-19, were actively infected with it, or had recovered from it provided the deeply sampled blood TCRbeta repertoires that made up the dataset. The repertoires were made available in a free public database intended to serve as a resource for research on the immune response to SARS-CoV-2. The samples were drawn from two sources: the first 160 participants of the ongoing ImmuneRACE study, and 1,200 or so subjects contributed by 6 global collaborators. The sample metadata nearly always contained a de-identified subject ID, COVID-19 status, age in years and sex. Where HLA class I and class II types were available, the types were taken from metadata supplied by the sample provider, not from assay-based typing.

What the authors observed across the whole study: Clinical and demographic metadata were provided uncurated, with the amount varying by source and participant.

The immunoSEQ Assay, a bias-controlled multiplex PCR, was used to amplify TCRbeta CDR3 regions from genomic DNA. The study's processing was this. Within the assay, amplification of reference gene primers was used to estimate how many nucleated cells each sample contained. Sequence reads were collapsed and filtered to measure the absolute abundance of every unique TCRbeta CDR3 rearrangement. For each sample, productive Simpson clonality was calculated as the square root of Simpson's diversity index across productive rearrangements. TCRdb stores this immuneACCESS table with in-frame sequences only. Part of the clones is absent; in the studies checked, under half of the shortfall reflects unresolved V genes, and no reason is known for the rest. That table supplies the V and J calls and clone size; D and trimming were determined from the DNA. The sample table contains about 170,000 clones; only one count was recorded for about 85% of them. Of the sample, 13% to 15% falls within the top ten clones.

CDR1 and CDR2 (LGHDT, YNNKEL) derive from the germline V gene (reference sequence). V is cut by 3 bases and J by 2 bases, and the space between the germline ends is 12 bases. CDR3 length: 15 amino acids, cysteine to phenylalanine. The DNA shown is the 45-base CDR3, in frame from base 1. In this sample, this clone turned up once. Its antigen is not yet known. Base qualities are missing; no much larger clone stands one base away. In Seattle, one collaborating source enrolled patients while the infection was active and tracked those patients longitudinally over the course of disease. Each collaborating institution followed its own protocols to collect whole blood in K2EDTA tubes. For TCRbeta analysis, collaborator samples were shipped as frozen whole blood, as isolated PBMCs, or as DNA extracted from either sample type.

This sequence originates from a woman aged 70 to 79 with COVID-19, enrolled during active disease. The chain links TRBV3-1 (or the pseudogene TRBV3-2) with TRBJ2-3; the D segment cannot be called with confidence. The sequenced material came from peripheral blood. The CDR3 sequence is CASSHPGSLTDTQYF. The nucleotide sequence reads TGTGCCAGCAGCCATCCCGGGTCCCTCACAGATACGCAGTATTTT.